This T cell receptor (beta chain) derives from a study of cytomegalovirus exposure and HLA in healthy donors. General observations from the study: Later on, a genetic analysis was performed. It linked a missense variant in DCLRE1C with V- and J-gene trimming of TCR beta.

The PCR made use of 60 Vbeta and 13 Jbeta primers. TCRdb's copy holds only in-frame clones and misses some; the assay was immunoSEQ multiplex PCR. The table shows 200,000 to 250,000 clones, with approximately 80% occurring only once. Notes on this clone: What it binds is unknown.

The germline V and J ends were trimmed by 8 bases and 1 base, with 15 bases remaining between them. Per the germline V gene, CDR1 is WNHNN and CDR2 is SYGVQD (reference sequence). This CDR3 comprises 14 residues. Input material: PBMCs. The chain carries TRBV10-1 and TRBJ2-7, with D possibly matching TRBD2 (6 bases). This clonotype was sampled from a man between 50 and 59 years old in good health and CMV-seronegative. The CDR3 nucleotides read TGCGCCAGCGTATCGGGACGGGGGTCCTACGAGCAGTACTTC. Protein product: CASVSGRGSYEQYF.